These T cell receptor beta chains were read from a single sample in a study of cytomegalovirus exposure and HLA in healthy donors. Data came from immunoSEQ multiplex PCR; TCRdb stores just in-frame clones and leaves some out. The table includes roughly 120,000 clones, approximately 80% detected once. Sequenced sample: PBMCs. Every receptor here comes from a human donor in good health. Each CDR3 is given with its conserved first and last residue. Each record gives: clone size, V gene, J gene, D gene, CDR3 protein, CDR3 DNA. A D gene is named only where the DNA matches it firmly. Only some rows state a clone size, as once, few, many or a class for expanded clones.

clone_size: -; v_call: TRBV7-2; j_call: TRBJ1-2; d_call: TRBD1; cdr3_aa: CASSQGRGTGAIGYTF; cdr3_nt: TGTGCCAGCAGCCAAGGTCGTGGGACAGGGGCTATCGGCTACACCTTC
clone_size: -; v_call: TRBV11-1; j_call: TRBJ2-2; d_call: TRBD1; cdr3_aa: CASSPRQGVAGELFF; cdr3_nt: TGTGCCAGCAGCCCTCGACAGGGGGTGGCCGGGGAGCTGTTTTTT
clone_size: -; v_call: TRBV7-9; j_call: TRBJ1-1; d_call: -; cdr3_aa: CASSLAGYGFGNTEAFF; cdr3_nt: TGTGCCAGCAGTCTAGCCGGGTACGGATTTGGGAACACTGAAGCTTTCTTT
clone_size: once; v_call: TRBV19; j_call: TRBJ1-1; d_call: -; cdr3_aa: CATDRPPGNTEAFF; cdr3_nt: TGTGCCACCGATCGGCCCCCAGGGAACACTGAAGCTTTCTTT
clone_size: -; v_call: TRBV19; j_call: TRBJ2-7; d_call: TRBD1; cdr3_aa: CASRGTAGPYEQYF; cdr3_nt: TGTGCCAGTAGAGGGACAGCAGGGCCCTACGAGCAGTACTTC
clone_size: -; v_call: TRBV2; j_call: TRBJ2-5; d_call: TRBD2; cdr3_aa: CASASGLAADGETQYF; cdr3_nt: TGTGCCAGCGCGTCGGGTCTAGCGGCCGACGGGGAGACCCAGTACTTC
clone_size: -; v_call: TRBV5-4; j_call: TRBJ2-1; d_call: TRBD2; cdr3_aa: CASRETSGRYNEQFF; cdr3_nt: TGTGCCAGCAGGGAGACTAGCGGAAGATACAATGAGCAGTTCTTC
clone_size: -; v_call: TRBV27; j_call: TRBJ1-4; d_call: TRBD1; cdr3_aa: CASSSRQGSNEKLFF; cdr3_nt: TGTGCCAGCAGTTCACGACAGGGAAGTAATGAAAAACTGTTTTTT
clone_size: -; v_call: TRBV18; j_call: TRBJ2-7; d_call: TRBD2; cdr3_aa: CASSPGLAGEPILAEQYF; cdr3_nt: TGTGCCAGCTCACCGGGACTAGCGGGAGAGCCAATTCTCGCCGAGCAGTACTTC
clone_size: -; v_call: TRBV5-1; j_call: TRBJ2-5; d_call: TRBD1; cdr3_aa: CASRKQGTLNQETQYF; cdr3_nt: TGCGCCAGCAGAAAACAGGGGACGCTAAACCAAGAGACCCAGTACTTC
clone_size: -; v_call: TRBV21-1; j_call: TRBJ2-7; d_call: -; cdr3_aa: CASSRSGQGSEQYF; cdr3_nt: TGTGCCAGCAGTCGTTCGGGACAGGGGAGCGAGCAGTACTTC
clone_size: few; v_call: TRBV5-1; j_call: TRBJ2-7; d_call: -; cdr3_aa: CASSGVKDYFYEQYF; cdr3_nt: TGCGCCAGCAGCGGGGTGAAGGACTACTTCTACGAGCAGTACTTC
clone_size: -; v_call: TRBV27; j_call: TRBJ2-7; d_call: -; cdr3_aa: CASRPSGGPTAYEQYF; cdr3_nt: TGTGCCAGTAGACCTTCGGGGGGCCCTACCGCCTACGAGCAGTACTTC
clone_size: -; v_call: TRBV5-5; j_call: TRBJ2-7; d_call: TRBD2; cdr3_aa: CASSLGLAGGQSSYEQYF; cdr3_nt: TGTGCCAGCAGCTTGGGACTAGCGGGAGGACAGAGCTCCTACGAGCAGTACTTC
clone_size: -; v_call: TRBV6-5; j_call: TRBJ2-1; d_call: TRBD1; cdr3_aa: CASSSGTGYYEQFF; cdr3_nt: TGTGCCAGCAGCTCCGGGACAGGGTATTATGAGCAGTTCTTC
clone_size: -; v_call: TRBV10-3; j_call: TRBJ2-7; d_call: -; cdr3_aa: CAIKGGTGGEEQYF; cdr3_nt: TGTGCCATCAAAGGCGGGACGGGGGGCGAAGAGCAGTACTTC
clone_size: -; v_call: TRBV7-6; j_call: TRBJ2-5; d_call: TRBD1; cdr3_aa: CASSLEGQAQETQYF; cdr3_nt: TGTGCCAGCAGCTTAGAAGGACAGGCCCAAGAGACCCAGTACTTC
clone_size: -; v_call: TRBV30; j_call: TRBJ1-3; d_call: TRBD1; cdr3_aa: CAWGNRGQGNTIYF; cdr3_nt: TGTGCCTGGGGGAACCGGGGACAGGGAAACACCATATATTTT
clone_size: -; v_call: TRBV5-4; j_call: TRBJ2-7; d_call: TRBD1; cdr3_aa: CASSIPGTGGNEQYF; cdr3_nt: TGTGCCAGCAGCATTCCTGGGACAGGGGGCAACGAGCAGTACTTC
clone_size: -; v_call: TRBV6-1; j_call: TRBJ2-4; d_call: TRBD2; cdr3_aa: CASSDISGRRNIQYF; cdr3_nt: TGTGCCAGCAGTGACATTAGCGGGAGGAGGAACATTCAGTACTTC
clone_size: -; v_call: TRBV5-1; j_call: TRBJ2-3; d_call: -; cdr3_aa: CASSLGGPDTQYF; cdr3_nt: TGCGCCAGCAGCTTGGGAGGCCCAGATACGCAGTATTTT
clone_size: -; v_call: TRBV5-1; j_call: TRBJ2-2; d_call: -; cdr3_aa: CASSSSGGRSTGELFF; cdr3_nt: TGCGCCAGCAGCTCCTCCGGCGGGCGGTCCACCGGGGAGCTGTTTTTT
clone_size: -; v_call: TRBV21-1; j_call: TRBJ2-3; d_call: -; cdr3_aa: CASSPGPDTQYF; cdr3_nt: TGTGCCAGCAGTCCAGGGCCCGATACGCAGTATTTT
clone_size: -; v_call: TRBV6-5; j_call: TRBJ1-1; d_call: -; cdr3_aa: CASSPPGERTEAFF; cdr3_nt: TGTGCCAGCAGTCCCCCGGGGGAACGGACTGAAGCTTTCTTT
clone_size: -; v_call: TRBV6-1; j_call: TRBJ2-1; d_call: TRBD2; cdr3_aa: CASSEARASGHNEQFF; cdr3_nt: TGTGCCAGCAGTGAAGCTAGGGCTAGCGGGCACAATGAGCAGTTCTTC
clone_size: few; v_call: TRBV7-3; j_call: TRBJ2-1; d_call: TRBD2; cdr3_aa: CASSSTSGPYNEQFF; cdr3_nt: TGTGCCAGCAGCTCGACTAGCGGTCCCTACAATGAGCAGTTCTTC
clone_size: -; v_call: TRBV6-5; j_call: TRBJ1-5; d_call: -; cdr3_aa: CASSPSGRARQPQHF; cdr3_nt: TGTGCCAGCAGCCCTTCAGGGAGGGCACGCCAGCCCCAGCATTTT
clone_size: -; v_call: TRBV4-2; j_call: TRBJ1-5; d_call: -; cdr3_aa: CASSQGRHSYSNQPQHF; cdr3_nt: TGTGCCAGCAGCCAAGGAAGACACTCTTATAGCAATCAGCCCCAGCATTTT
clone_size: -; v_call: TRBV6-5; j_call: TRBJ1-5; d_call: -; cdr3_aa: CASSPSGGPWQPQHF; cdr3_nt: TGTGCCAGCAGTCCCAGCGGAGGGCCTTGGCAGCCCCAGCATTTT
clone_size: few; v_call: TRBV28; j_call: TRBJ1-1; d_call: -; cdr3_aa: CASSKTRVNTEAFF; cdr3_nt: TGTGCCAGCAGTAAAACCAGGGTGAACACTGAAGCTTTCTTT
clone_size: -; v_call: TRBV19; j_call: TRBJ2-3; d_call: -; cdr3_aa: CASSRTVQSNLDTQYF; cdr3_nt: TGTGCCAGTAGTCGCACGGTACAGTCCAATTTGGATACGCAGTATTTT
clone_size: -; v_call: TRBV2; j_call: TRBJ1-5; d_call: TRBD1; cdr3_aa: CASSEDRGNQPQHF; cdr3_nt: TGTGCCAGCAGTGAGGACAGGGGTAATCAGCCCCAGCATTTT
clone_size: -; v_call: TRBV11-3; j_call: TRBJ2-7; d_call: -; cdr3_aa: CASSFLLPRRTTYEQYF; cdr3_nt: TGTGCCAGCAGCTTTTTGTTACCGAGAAGGACTACCTACGAGCAGTACTTC
clone_size: -; v_call: TRBV2; j_call: TRBJ2-7; d_call: -; cdr3_aa: CASRQGYEQYF; cdr3_nt: TGTGCCAGCAGGCAGGGTTACGAGCAGTACTTC
clone_size: -; v_call: TRBV11-1; j_call: TRBJ1-6; d_call: -; cdr3_aa: CASSRFAATGDAYNSPLHF; cdr3_nt: TGTGCCAGCAGCCGCTTCGCCGCCACAGGTGACGCCTATAATTCACCCCTCCACTTT
clone_size: few; v_call: TRBV7-9; j_call: TRBJ1-5; d_call: -; cdr3_aa: CASSSPGRGQPQHF; cdr3_nt: TGTGCCAGCAGCTCTCCAGGGAGGGGTCAGCCCCAGCATTTT
clone_size: -; v_call: TRBV7-3; j_call: TRBJ2-3; d_call: TRBD2; cdr3_aa: CASSLLAGVADTQYF; cdr3_nt: TGTGCCAGCAGCCTACTAGCGGGAGTGGCAGATACGCAGTATTTT
clone_size: few; v_call: TRBV27; j_call: TRBJ1-1; d_call: -; cdr3_aa: CASSLSPWGDGSTEAFF; cdr3_nt: TGTGCCAGCAGTTTATCCCCTTGGGGGGACGGGAGCACTGAAGCTTTCTTT
clone_size: -; v_call: TRBV13; j_call: TRBJ1-1; d_call: -; cdr3_aa: CASSFILLQGQGTEAFF; cdr3_nt: TGTGCCAGCAGCTTTATCCTTCTACAGGGTCAAGGCACTGAAGCTTTCTTT
clone_size: once; v_call: TRBV6-1; j_call: TRBJ1-5; d_call: TRBD1; cdr3_aa: CASQGQNQPQHF; cdr3_nt: TGTGCCAGCCAGGGACAGAATCAGCCCCAGCATTTT
clone_size: -; v_call: TRBV6-1; j_call: TRBJ2-4; d_call: TRBD1; cdr3_aa: CASSEVGNAGQGRGIQYF; cdr3_nt: TGTGCCAGCAGTGAAGTTGGGAATGCGGGACAGGGTAGGGGCATTCAGTACTTC
clone_size: -; v_call: TRBV4-1; j_call: TRBJ2-7; d_call: TRBD1; cdr3_aa: CASSQATGSRDYEQYF; cdr3_nt: TGCGCCAGCAGCCAAGCGACAGGGTCCCGGGACTACGAGCAGTACTTC
clone_size: -; v_call: TRBV5-1; j_call: TRBJ1-6; d_call: -; cdr3_aa: CASSLGQANSPLHF; cdr3_nt: TGCGCCAGCAGCTTGGGACAGGCGAATTCACCCCTCCACTTT
clone_size: -; v_call: TRBV19; j_call: TRBJ2-5; d_call: TRBD1; cdr3_aa: CASSIGAGGILETQYF; cdr3_nt: TGTGCCAGTAGTATTGGCGCAGGGGGCATTTTGGAGACCCAGTACTTC
clone_size: -; v_call: TRBV2; j_call: TRBJ1-6; d_call: TRBD1; cdr3_aa: CASSADRGNSPLHF; cdr3_nt: TGTGCCAGCAGTGCCGACAGGGGAAATTCACCCCTCCACTTT
clone_size: -; v_call: TRBV19; j_call: TRBJ1-5; d_call: TRBD1; cdr3_aa: CASSIDWTGGNQPQHF; cdr3_nt: TGTGCCAGTAGTATAGATTGGACAGGGGGCAATCAGCCCCAGCATTTT
clone_size: -; v_call: TRBV7-9; j_call: TRBJ2-7; d_call: TRBD1; cdr3_aa: CASSKTGTGTYEQYF; cdr3_nt: TGTGCCAGCAGTAAAACCGGGACAGGGACCTACGAGCAGTACTTC
clone_size: -; v_call: TRBV28; j_call: TRBJ2-1; d_call: TRBD2; cdr3_aa: CASSLHGGGNYNEQFF; cdr3_nt: TGTGCCAGCAGCCTCCACGGGGGGGGTAATTACAATGAGCAGTTCTTC
clone_size: -; v_call: TRBV6-5; j_call: TRBJ2-2; d_call: -; cdr3_aa: CASKGGVGELFF; cdr3_nt: TGTGCCAGCAAGGGGGGGGTCGGGGAGCTGTTTTTT
clone_size: -; v_call: TRBV25-1; j_call: TRBJ2-1; d_call: TRBD2; cdr3_aa: CASSVSGSYNEQFF; cdr3_nt: TGTGCCAGCAGTGTAAGCGGGAGTTACAATGAGCAGTTCTTC
clone_size: -; v_call: TRBV5-1; j_call: TRBJ2-3; d_call: TRBD1; cdr3_aa: CASSFGQGSTDTQYF; cdr3_nt: TGCGCCAGCAGCTTTGGACAGGGGAGCACAGATACGCAGTATTTT
clone_size: -; v_call: TRBV5-4; j_call: TRBJ2-3; d_call: TRBD2; cdr3_aa: CASSLIAGGPTDTQYF; cdr3_nt: TGTGCCAGCAGCCTTATAGCGGGAGGGCCAACAGATACGCAGTATTTT
clone_size: few; v_call: TRBV6-1; j_call: TRBJ2-7; d_call: TRBD1; cdr3_aa: CASSDFRGHLPSYEQYF; cdr3_nt: TGTGCCAGCAGTGATTTCAGGGGGCACCTCCCCTCCTACGAGCAGTACTTC
clone_size: -; v_call: TRBV2; j_call: TRBJ2-7; d_call: -; cdr3_aa: CASTSNSGYEQYF; cdr3_nt: TGTGCCTCCACCTCAAATTCGGGTTACGAGCAGTACTTC
clone_size: -; v_call: TRBV7-9; j_call: TRBJ2-7; d_call: -; cdr3_aa: CASSSGSRISSYEQYF; cdr3_nt: TGTGCCAGCAGCTCCGGGTCGCGGATCAGCTCCTACGAGCAGTACTTC
clone_size: -; v_call: TRBV14; j_call: TRBJ2-3; d_call: TRBD2; cdr3_aa: CASSRRLAGVTDTQYF; cdr3_nt: TGTGCCAGCAGCCGGAGACTAGCGGGAGTCACAGATACGCAGTATTTT
clone_size: -; v_call: TRBV27; j_call: TRBJ2-2; d_call: -; cdr3_aa: CASRRFGGSYAGELFF; cdr3_nt: TGTGCCAGCCGTCGGTTCGGCGGAAGTTACGCCGGGGAGCTGTTTTTT
clone_size: -; v_call: TRBV10-3; j_call: TRBJ2-7; d_call: -; cdr3_aa: CAIKGAPNEQYF; cdr3_nt: TGTGCCATCAAAGGGGCCCCTAACGAGCAGTACTTC
clone_size: once; v_call: TRBV7-9; j_call: TRBJ2-5; d_call: -; cdr3_aa: CASSLGTSQETQYF; cdr3_nt: TGTGCCAGCAGCTTAGGGACATCACAAGAGACCCAGTACTTC
clone_size: once; v_call: TRBV5-4; j_call: TRBJ2-1; d_call: TRBD2; cdr3_aa: CASSLGASGSMGEQFF; cdr3_nt: TGTGCCAGCAGCTTGGGAGCTAGCGGGAGTATGGGTGAGCAGTTCTTC